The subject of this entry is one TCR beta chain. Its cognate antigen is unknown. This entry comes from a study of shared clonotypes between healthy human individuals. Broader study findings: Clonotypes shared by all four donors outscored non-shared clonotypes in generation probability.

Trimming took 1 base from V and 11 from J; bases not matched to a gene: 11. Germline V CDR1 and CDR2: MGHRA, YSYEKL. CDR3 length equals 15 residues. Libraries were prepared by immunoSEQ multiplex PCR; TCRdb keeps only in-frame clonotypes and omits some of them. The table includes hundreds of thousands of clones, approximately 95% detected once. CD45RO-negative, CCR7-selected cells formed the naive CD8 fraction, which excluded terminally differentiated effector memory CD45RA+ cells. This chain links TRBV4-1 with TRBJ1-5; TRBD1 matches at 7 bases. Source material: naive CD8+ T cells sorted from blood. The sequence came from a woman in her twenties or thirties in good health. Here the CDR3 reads CASSQVIGGWSAQHF. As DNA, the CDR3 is TGCGCCAGCAGCCAAGTAATAGGGGGCTGGTCAGCCCAGCATTTT.